This TCR beta chain was observed in a study of T cells in Graves' hyperthyroidism and ophthalmopathy (dated by TCRdb to the late 2010s). Background on the whole study: Peripheral blood was collected at initial diagnosis, before any treatment. According to the paper, TCR Vbeta CDR3 sequencing was carried out on 135 peripheral blood samples, which came from 40 to 45 ophthalmopathy, under 80 hyperthyroidism and about 17 progressor patients. The 90 to 100 discovery patients were randomly divided into training and test sets at a 7:3 ratio. A discovery cohort of about a hundred patients, fewer than 50 with Graves' ophthalmopathy and approximately 57 with stable Graves' hyperthyroidism, was used to find distinguishing TCR V-J signatures. Prospective prediction of ophthalmopathy was tested in an independent validation cohort of some 20 hyperthyroidism patients and 17 patients who later progressed to ophthalmopathy. Once sampling was done, hyperthyroidism patients were given methimazole at a starting dose of 30 mg daily, whereas ophthalmopathy patients were given high-dose intravenous methylprednisolone. Thyroid tissue and blood T-cell repertoires from roughly 6 Graves' hyperthyroidism patients were also compared in the study.

Many counts were recorded for this clonotype. Its antigen remains unidentified. Qualities for individual bases were not recorded, and no much larger clone is one base off. Stable Graves' hyperthyroidism was defined as no progression to ophthalmopathy during 18 months of follow-up. Hyperthyroidism patients were newly diagnosed, had a disease duration of under 2 months, and were aged 18 to 65 years. Patients with uncontrolled infections, other autoimmune diseases, pregnancy or lactation were excluded. Diagnoses were established on the basis of clinical symptoms, serum thyroxine and TRAb, thyroid ultrasound, and orbital computed tomography. Ficoll-Paque density gradient centrifugation was used to isolate PBMCs from 9.5 to 10 ml of fresh peripheral blood. Total RNA was extracted using Trizol reagent, and RNA quality was assessed on an Agilent 2100 Bioanalyzer. The study at large found these results: A 13 V-J signature model separated ophthalmopathy from stable hyperthyroidism, with approximately 87% sensitivity and roughly 81% specificity in cross-validation and 80%/75% in testing. During validation, the model predicted progression to ophthalmopathy a median of roughly six months ahead of onset, with 70.59% sensitivity and around 73% specificity. Blood samples also contained most of the expanded thyroid clonotypes (frequency above 0.001), which suggests that blood repertoires may reflect thyroid immune responses. Sample size was not statistically predetermined, and blinding of investigators to group allocation was not performed.

The CDR3 holds 15 amino acids from the cysteine to the phenylalanine. Just the 45-base CDR3 DNA is kept, in frame starting at base 1. Relative to germline, V is missing 5 bases and J is missing 4 bases, with 11 bases of the junction outside any gene match. The germline V gene (reference sequence) gives CDR1 as DFQATT and CDR2 as SNEGSKA. The TCR beta CDR3 regions were amplified from RNA transcripts. The TCR CDR3 was subjected to a first round of RT-PCR using the HTBI primer set and the Qiagen OneStep RT-PCR kit. The libraries were constructed in a second round of multiplex PCR and then size-selected and purified. Paired-end sequencing of the libraries was performed with 100 bp reads on an Illumina HiSeq2000. In the authors' own workflow: SOAPnuke was used to process the raw data, removing reads that contained adapters or uncalled bases, had a mean Phred below 15, or lacked an exact match to the constant primer or identifier. High-quality paired reads were merged using COPE v1.2.5, and each unique nucleotide sequence was defined as a clonotype. Clonotypes were aligned to IMGT TRBV, TRBD and TRBJ reference segments using MiTCR v1.1. Only V-J combinations with frequency above 0.0001, covering about 99% of repertoires, were analysed. A TCS score was defined as the ratio between F50 (clonal expansion) and ExV (chaos), using BLOSUM62-based TCRdist between CDR3 peptides within each V-J. Welch's t-statistics and random forest reduced fewer than 600 V-J features to 10 to 15, which were used in a naive Bayes classifier (R e1071). The public reads were reanalyzed by TCRdb: fastp trimming at Q25, MiXCR alignment, in-frame beta chains only. Here each entry gathers all rows of one CDR3 protein and keeps the most common genes and DNA. These V and J calls rely on TCRdb rather than the paper's analysis. A total of 500,000 to 750,000 distinct CDR3 sequences appear in this sample, 15% to 18% of them only once. The ten largest clones represent approximately 7.4% of the sample.

The specimen sequenced was blood. The receptor comes from a woman in her 30s with Graves' hyperthyroidism. This chain is built from TRBV20-1 and TRBJ1-2; TRBD1 aligns with 9 central bases. The bases are TGCAGTGCTTGGGGGGAACGGGACAGGGCCTATGGCTACACCTTC. The resulting protein is CSAWGERDRAYGYTF.